This T cell receptor (beta chain) was documented in a study of T-cell reconstitution after alpha-beta-depleted transplantation in children. Comments on this clonotype: What it binds is unknown.

A TCRbeta library incorporating unique molecular identifiers was prepared. TCRdb processed the PCR reads anew with MiXCR; each CDR3 protein has one entry. The sample holds a few hundred thousand distinct CDR3 sequences, 10% to 15% seen once. Study-wide results and limits: Expanded graft clones, several hundred of them, were reportedly the source of alpha-beta T cells about two months after transplant. The authors attributed T-cell counts and diversity one year after transplant mostly to newly produced T cells.

The sequences come from PBMCs, mostly from graft donor cells, collected 360 days after TCRalphabeta/CD19-depleted stem cell transplant. This TCR came from a male patient younger than 18 who had a stem cell transplant for acute myeloid leukemia, so the T cells may come from the graft donor.

CDR3 amino acids: CASSWGLLYEQYF. CDR3 DNA sequence: TGCGCCAGCAGTTGGGGACTTCTCTACGAGCAGTACTTC. This rearrangement joins TRBV5-1 to TRBJ2-7, with TRBD2 as a possible D gene (6 bases). This CDR3 is 13 amino acids long. The V and J ends lost 5 bases and 3 bases respectively, with 12 bases between them. Germline-derived CDR1 and CDR2 are SGHRS and YFSETQ.